The 28 T cell receptor beta chains in this list originate from one sample, sequenced in a study of T cell changes during pregnancy in multiple sclerosis. Profiled with immunoSEQ multiplex PCR; TCRdb holds only in-frame clones, not every one. The sample contains around 33,000 clones, about 90% of which appear only once. The sequencing used CD8+ T cells from peripheral blood mononuclear cells, collected in the third trimester of pregnancy. These receptor sequences come from a female donor with multiple sclerosis, enrolled in a pregnancy study.

J is TRBJ2-7 and V is TRBV19; D gene ambiguous. The CDR3 has 13 amino acids. Looked up from germline, CDR1 is LNHDA and CDR2 is SQIVND (reference sequence). Trimming left V 3 bases short and J 0 bases short, with 6 bases between. The CDR3 coding sequence is TGTGCCAGTAGTATTACAGCCTCCTACGAGCAGTACTTC. Its translation: CASSITASYEQYF.

The rearrangement links TRBV10-3 to TRBJ2-1; a possible D gene is TRBD1 (5 bases). Trimming removed 7 bases from V and 8 bases from J, with 18 bases in between. The CDR3 extends over 14 amino acids. The germline V gene encodes CDR1 ENHRY and CDR2 SYGVKD. CDR3: CAITSFQGFDEQFF. The CDR3 DNA reads as TGTGCCATCACCTCTTTTCAGGGTTTCGATGAGCAGTTCTTC.

V usage is TRBV7-6 and J usage is TRBJ1-5; 11 bases map to TRBD1. The CDR3 consists of 15 residues. The junction had 4 bases not matched to a gene; V was cut back by 4 bases and J by 5 bases. The germline CDR1 and CDR2 sequences are SGHVS and FNYEAQ. In nucleotides, the CDR3 is TGTGCCAGCAGCTCCTGGACAGGGGGCGATCAGCCCCAGCATTTT. Protein: CASSSWTGGDQPQHF.

This chain joins TRBV2 and TRBJ2-2, with D possibly matching TRBD1 (5 bases). This CDR3 is 12 amino acids long. The germline gives CDR1 SNHLY, CDR2 FYNNEI. V lost 6 bases and J 4 bases, leaving 6 bases between the germline ends. Written as DNA, the CDR3 is TGTGCCAGCAGCAGGGTCACCGGGGAGCTGTTTTTT. Its translation is CASSRVTGELFF.

The chain combines TRBV27 with TRBJ2-7; 8 bases fit TRBD1. V was pared by 5 bases and J by 5 bases, with 2 bases of the junction left unmatched. Germline CDR1 and CDR2: MNHEY and SMNVEV (reference sequence). The length of the CDR3 is 12 residues. CDR3 loop: CASSTGGHEQYF. In DNA form, the CDR3 reads TGTGCCAGCAGTACAGGGGGTCACGAGCAGTACTTC.

V and J are TRBV6-4 and TRBJ2-1, with 8 nucleotides matching TRBD2. CDR1 and CDR2 from the germline V gene are MRHNA and SNTAGT. V shed 4 bases and J 14 bases; nucleotides not matched to a gene: 13. The CDR3 is made up of 14 amino acids. The DNA of the CDR3 is TGTGCCAGCAGTGCCGAGGTTGGACGGGGGGGGGAGTTCTTC. This codes for CASSAEVGRGGEFF.

V and J are TRBV4-1 and TRBJ2-1; 10 bases match TRBD2. Germline V gene lookup returns CDR1 MGHRA and CDR2 YSYEKL. CDR3 size: 17 residues. The ends lost 0 bases at V and 2 bases at J; junction bases unmatched: 4. The CDR3 DNA reads TGCGCCAGCAGCCAAGATACGAGCGGGGGGGCCTACAATGAGCAGTTCTTC. Its protein is CASSQDTSGGAYNEQFF.

The chain couples TRBV6-5 to TRBJ2-7; 8 bases line up with TRBD1. The CDR3 has 14 residues. V shed 5 bases, J shed 3 bases, and the junction held 6 bases outside the gene matches. Germline CDR1 is MNHEY and CDR2 is SVGAGI. The CDR3 is CASSAGQGYYEQYF. The CDR3 DNA follows: TGTGCCAGCAGTGCCGGACAGGGATACTACGAGCAGTACTTC.

The rearrangement links TRBV7-9 to TRBJ2-5; 12 positions match TRBD1. This CDR3 is built from 18 residues. Germline V CDR1 and CDR2: SEHNR, FQNEAQ (reference sequence). The junction had 12 bases not matched to a gene; V was cut back by 3 bases and J by 4 bases. The CDR3 DNA reads TGTGCCAGCAGCTTTCCGGGACAGGGGGCGTTTTGGCCAGAGACCCAGTACTTC. Translation gives CASSFPGQGAFWPETQYF.

The chain has TRBV11-2 and TRBJ2-2; D is perhaps TRBD1 (5 bases). CDR3 length equals 16 residues. Trimming pared 2 bases from V and 7 bases from J, leaving 17 bases between. Germline-derived CDR1 and CDR2 are SGHAT and FQNNGV. DNA of the CDR3: TGTGCCAGCAGCTTATATTGGGGCGGCCCGGGCGGGGAGCTGTTTTTT. This gives the protein CASSLYWGGPGGELFF.

V gene TRBV2 combines with J gene TRBJ2-7, with D possibly being TRBD2 (5 bases). Germline CDR1 reads SNHLY; CDR2 reads FYNNEI. Trimming took 6 bases from V and 2 from J, leaving 14 bases between them. The length of the CDR3 is 14 residues. In nucleotides, the CDR3 is TGTGCCAGCAGCGCGGACTCATGGGCCTACGAGCAGTACTTC. It codes for CASSADSWAYEQYF.

In this sample, this clone turned up once. The rearrangement joins TRBV9 to TRBJ1-4, with TRBD1 matching 7 bases. The CDR3 is 15 residues long. Germline CDR1 is SGDLS and CDR2 is YYNGEE. With 6 bases clipped from V and 3 bases from J, the junction kept 8 bases outside the gene matches. The CDR3 coding sequence is TGTGCCAGCACTAAGGGGCAGGGGGCTAATGAAAAACTGTTTTTT. Its protein product is CASTKGQGANEKLFF.

This clone is a singleton in its sample. The chain uses TRBV5-1 and TRBJ2-6; D possibly corresponds to TRBD1 (6 bases). CDR1 and CDR2 (germline): SGHRS, YFSETQ. The CDR3 length is 16 residues. V was trimmed by 1 base and J by 2 bases, leaving 10 bases between them. DNA for the CDR3: TGCGCCAGCAGCTTGAACAGGGCTACTGGGGCCAACGTCCTGACTTTC. This gives the protein CASSLNRATGANVLTF.

The chain combines TRBV13 with TRBJ1-1, with 9 bases that match TRBD1. With 5 bases clipped from V and 4 bases from J, the junction kept 8 bases outside the gene matches. CDR3 length: 15 amino acids. CDR1 and CDR2 (germline): PRHDT, FYEKMQ (reference sequence). The CDR3 spells CASSPSPTGGTEAFF. For the CDR3, the DNA is TGTGCCAGCAGCCCAAGTCCGACAGGGGGCACTGAAGCTTTCTTT. Supplemented by reference TRBV13 and TRBJ1-1, the full variable domain reads AAGVIQSPRHLIKEKRETATLKCYPIPRHDTVYWYQQGPGQDPQFLISFYEKMQSDKGSIPDRFSAQQFSDYHSELNMSSLELGDSALYFCASSPSPTGGTEAFFGQGTRLTVV.

The rearrangement links TRBV19 to TRBJ2-5, with D possibly being TRBD2 (6 bases). The germline gives CDR1 LNHDA, CDR2 SQIVND (reference sequence). V gave up 6 bases and J gave up 2 bases, with 10 bases separating them. This CDR3 spans 13 amino acids. The CDR3 spells CASRRRGQETQYF. The CDR3 DNA sequence: TGTGCCAGTAGAAGGCGGGGTCAAGAGACCCAGTACTTC.

The chain uses TRBV9 and TRBJ2-1; D may be TRBD2 (7 bases). CDR1 SGDLS and CDR2 YYNGEE come from the germline V gene. CDR3 length: 17 residues. Deletions cut 0 bases from V and 5 bases from J, with 18 bases between. The CDR3 sequence: CASSVVGRGGADNEQFF. The DNA of the CDR3 is TGTGCCAGCAGCGTAGTAGGGAGGGGGGGTGCCGACAATGAGCAGTTCTTC.

The genes are TRBV15 and TRBJ1-2; D remains unclear. The CDR3 length is 10 residues. With 9 bases removed from V and 5 bases from J, the gap between germline ends came to 7 bases. Germline assignment: CDR1 LNHNV and CDR2 YYDKDF (reference sequence). CDR3: CATQIYGYTF. CDR3 DNA: TGTGCCACTCAAATTTATGGCTACACCTTC.

This clone has more than one count but fewer than ten. V and J are TRBV6-5 and TRBJ2-1; possibly TRBD2 for D (5 bases). There are 16 residues in the CDR3. Per the germline V gene, CDR1 is MNHEY and CDR2 is SVGAGI. The V end was cut by 3 bases, the J end by 0 bases, with 12 bases between. CDR3 coding DNA: TGTGCCAGCAGTTATGCCCGGGAACACTCCTACAATGAGCAGTTCTTC. It yields the protein CASSYAREHSYNEQFF.

The chain employs TRBV5-6 and TRBJ1-6; the D gene is possibly TRBD1 (5 bases). The CDR3 covers 13 residues. Per germline, CDR1 SGHDT and CDR2 YYEEEE. V lost 4 bases and J lost 8, with 10 bases in between. The CDR3 bases are TGTGCCAGCAGCCCCGGGGGGGATTCACCCCTCCACTTT. This gives the protein CASSPGGDSPLHF.

V and J are TRBV12-2 and TRBJ2-4; no check of the table's D call, TRBD1, against the DNA was made. TRBV12-2 is marked as a pseudogene. The CDR3 is 16 residues long. The CDR3 sequence: CASRLSQGGFKNIQYF. The CDR3 DNA reads TGTGCAAGTCGCTTATCTCAAGGGGGTTTCAAAAACATTCAGTACTTC.

The V call is TRBV21-1, the J call TRBJ1-5. TRBV21-1 is a pseudogene segment. CDR3 length equals 15 residues. The CDR3, as DNA: TGTGCCAGCAGCAAAGGTGGCCGCGCCGGGGAGCCCCAGCATTTT. This sequence encodes CASSKGGRAGEPQHF.

The chain joins TRBV11-3 to TRBJ2-1; TRBD1 matches 9 bases. CDR3 length: 20 amino acids. From germline, CDR1 is SGHNT and CDR2 YENEEA. V gave up 0 bases and J gave up 0 bases; unmatched junction bases: 12. CDR3 DNA: TGTGCCAGCAGCTTAGATTCAAGGGGACAGGGACCCCTCTCCTACAATGAGCAGTTCTTC. This sequence encodes CASSLDSRGQGPLSYNEQFF.

This clone is a singleton in its sample. The gene calls are TRBV6-1 and TRBJ2-7; 9 bases align to TRBD1. This CDR3 comprises 15 residues. Per the germline V gene, CDR1 is MNHNS and CDR2 is SASEGT. Germline trimming cut 6 bases from V and 0 bases from J; bases unmatched to any gene: 6. DNA of the CDR3: TGTGCCAGCAGGGAGGGGACAGGGAGCTCCTACGAGCAGTACTTC. It encodes CASREGTGSSYEQYF.

The CDR3: CASSTGTGPNTEAFF. In DNA, the CDR3 is TGTGCCAGCAGCACCGGGACAGGGCCGAACACTGAAGCTTTCTTT. The rearrangement uses TRBV11-1 and TRBJ1-1, with 9 bases lining up with TRBD1. Losses at the gene ends were 5 bases for V and 1 base for J; bases not matched to a gene: 5. In germline, CDR1 is SGHAT, CDR2 FQDESV (reference sequence). CDR3 length: 15 residues.

The rearrangement uses TRBV4-3 and TRBJ2-7, with 7 bases fitting TRBD2. This CDR3 region has 15 residues. Germline CDR1 reads LGHNA; CDR2 reads YSLEER. J was trimmed by 2 bases and V by 4 bases; bases with no gene match: 8. CDR3 region: CASSLYRGEAYEQYF. CDR3 coding DNA: TGCGCCAGCAGCCTCTACCGGGGGGAAGCCTACGAGCAGTACTTC.

The chain joins TRBV2 to TRBJ1-3; TRBD1 matches at 7 bases. This CDR3 spans 15 amino acids. Germline V gives CDR1 SNHLY, CDR2 FYNNEI. Trimming cost V 7 bases and J 0 bases; bases outside gene matches: 6. The CDR3 DNA reads TGTGCCAGCATTAACAGGGGAATCTCTGGAAACACCATATATTTT. This gives the protein CASINRGISGNTIYF.

The chain has TRBV6-4 and TRBJ2-3; TRBD2 aligns across 8 bases. The CDR3 loop spans 16 amino acids. The J segment lost 4 bases and the V segment lost 0 bases, leaving 6 bases of the junction unmatched. Germline V gene sequence: CDR1 MRHNA, CDR2 SNTAGT. CDR3 sequence (DNA): TGTGCCAGCAGTGACTCATCGGGGGGGGCCGCAGATACGCAGTATTTT. Translation gives CASSDSSGGAADTQYF.

This clone appeared once. V usage is TRBV7-9 and J usage is TRBJ2-7, with D possibly being TRBD1 (5 bases). The length of the CDR3 is 14 residues. V lost 1 base to trimming and J lost 2 bases, with 9 bases between them. Looked up from germline, CDR1 is SEHNR and CDR2 is FQNEAQ (reference sequence). CDR3 residues: CASSLEPGTYEQYF. The CDR3 bases are TGTGCCAGCAGCTTAGAGCCAGGGACCTACGAGCAGTACTTC.